These T cell receptor beta chains were read from a single sample in a study of shared clonotypes between healthy human individuals. The method was immunoSEQ multiplex PCR; TCRdb's version includes in-frame clones alone and lacks a portion of them. Among about 380,000 clones, around 96% were seen once, and the ten largest hold about 0.32%. Sequenced material: memory CD8+ T cells sorted from blood. Source of these receptors: a man aged 25-45 years in good health. The CDR3 runs from the conserved cysteine through the conserved F or W. The D gene is left open where the match is weak. Size tells how often a clone was seen (once, few, many) or the class of an expanded clone, and some rows leave it out.

J: TRBJ2-7
D: TRBD2
V: TRBV4-1
size: -
CDR3: CASSQGVFGLADYEQYF
DNA: TGCGCCAGCAGCCAAGGAGTTTTTGGACTAGCGGACTACGAGCAGTACTTC

J: TRBJ1-2
D: TRBD1
V: TRBV28
size: -
CDR3: CASSPTDRDYGYTF
DNA: TGTGCCAGCAGTCCCACGGACAGGGACTATGGCTACACCTTC

J: TRBJ2-7
D: -
V: TRBV11-2
size: -
CDR3: CASSPPRLGMSEQYF
DNA: TGTGCCAGCAGCCCGCCCCGACTGGGCATGAGCGAGCAGTACTTC

J: TRBJ2-1
D: -
V: TRBV5-1
size: -
CDR3: CASSLLAFPYNEQFF
DNA: TGCGCCAGCAGCTTGTTGGCGTTTCCCTACAATGAGCAGTTCTTC

J: TRBJ1-5
D: TRBD1
V: TRBV28
size: -
CDR3: CASGTGPNQPQHF
DNA: TGTGCCAGCGGGACAGGGCCAAATCAGCCCCAGCATTTT

J: TRBJ2-5
D: TRBD2
V: TRBV5-1
size: -
CDR3: CASSTPLGRYQETQYF
DNA: TGCGCCAGCAGCACACCCCTCGGGAGGTACCAAGAGACCCAGTACTTC

J: TRBJ2-2
D: TRBD2
V: TRBV4-2
size: few
CDR3: CASSQEIAGGPYTGELFF
DNA: TGTGCCAGCAGCCAAGAAATAGCGGGAGGGCCTTACACCGGGGAGCTGTTTTTT

J: TRBJ2-7
D: -
V: TRBV7-8
size: -
CDR3: CASSSFRGDYEQYF
DNA: TGTGCCAGCAGCTCTTTCAGGGGGGACTACGAGCAGTACTTC

J: TRBJ2-3
D: -
V: TRBV5-6
size: -
CDR3: CASSLPGTFLTDTQYF
DNA: TGTGCCAGCAGCTTGCCCGGGACTTTCCTCACAGATACGCAGTATTTT

J: TRBJ1-5
D: TRBD1
V: TRBV7-9
size: few
CDR3: CASSRTGQGYQPQHF
DNA: TGTGCCAGCAGCCGAACGGGACAGGGGTATCAGCCCCAGCATTTT

J: TRBJ2-7
D: -
V: TRBV6-6
size: -
CDR3: CASHQGWTYEQYF
DNA: TGTGCCAGCCACCAGGGCTGGACCTACGAGCAGTACTTC

J: TRBJ2-7
D: -
V: TRBV5-5
size: -
CDR3: CASSPSAGYEQYF
DNA: TGTGCCAGCAGCCCCAGCGCGGGATACGAGCAGTACTTC

J: TRBJ2-7
D: -
V: TRBV5-8
size: -
CDR3: CASSLAGDSSYEQYF
DNA: TGTGCCAGCAGCTTGGCCGGGGACTCTTCCTACGAGCAGTACTTC

J: TRBJ2-5
D: -
V: TRBV5-4
size: -
CDR3: CASRQGETQYF
DNA: TGTGCCAGCAGACAGGGAGAGACCCAGTACTTC

J: TRBJ2-1
D: TRBD2
V: TRBV4-2
size: -
CDR3: CASSQDRAGYYNEQFF
DNA: TGTGCCAGCAGCCAAGATCGAGCGGGATACTACAATGAGCAGTTCTTC

J: TRBJ1-4
D: -
V: TRBV5-5
size: -
CDR3: CASSMLERGREKLFF
DNA: TGTGCCAGCAGCATGTTGGAACGGGGGCGTGAAAAACTGTTTTTT

J: TRBJ2-3
D: -
V: TRBV5-1
size: -
CDR3: CASSLAGGTDTQYF
DNA: TGCGCCAGCAGCTTGGCTGGCGGCACAGATACGCAGTATTTT

J: TRBJ2-2
D: TRBD1
V: TRBV5-1
size: -
CDR3: CASSLRDRRTGELFF
DNA: TGCGCCAGCAGCCTCCGGGACAGGAGGACCGGGGAGCTGTTTTTT

J: TRBJ2-3
D: -
V: TRBV9
size: -
CDR3: CASSATPTDTQYF
DNA: TGTGCCAGCAGCGCCACCCCCACAGATACGCAGTATTTT

J: TRBJ1-5
D: -
V: TRBV6-1
size: -
CDR3: CASSWGLNQPQHF
DNA: TGTGCCAGTAGTTGGGGACTTAATCAGCCCCAGCATTTT

J: TRBJ1-1
D: -
V: TRBV18
size: -
CDR3: CASSLRTEAFF
DNA: TGTGCCAGCTCACTCCGCACTGAAGCTTTCTTT

J: TRBJ2-4
D: -
V: TRBV5-1
size: -
CDR3: CASSLGQGRVGPKNIQYF
DNA: TGCGCCAGCAGCTTGGGTCAGGGTAGGGTCGGGCCCAAAAACATTCAGTACTTC

J: TRBJ1-5
D: -
V: TRBV28
size: -
CDR3: CASSLYSYQPQHF
DNA: TGTGCCAGCAGTTTATACTCCTATCAGCCCCAGCATTTT

J: TRBJ2-1
D: -
V: TRBV5-1
size: -
CDR3: CASKPTTSHNEQFF
DNA: TGCGCCAGCAAACCCACGACGAGCCACAATGAGCAGTTCTTC

J: TRBJ1-3
D: -
V: TRBV5-1
size: -
CDR3: CASSLGGKPSGNTIYF
DNA: TGCGCCAGCAGCTTGGGGGGGAAACCCTCTGGAAACACCATATATTTT

J: TRBJ2-5
D: -
V: TRBV5-1
size: -
CDR3: CASSLSETQYF
DNA: TGCGCCAGCAGCTTATCGGAGACCCAGTACTTC

J: TRBJ1-1
D: TRBD1
V: TRBV4-1
size: -
CDR3: CASSPTGQGNTEAFF
DNA: TGCGCCAGCAGCCCCACCGGACAGGGGAACACTGAAGCTTTCTTT